This is a list of T cell receptor beta chains from one sample in a study of T-cell memory formation after mild COVID-19. Each CDR3 protein gets one entry after TCRdb re-called the 5' RACE reads with MiXCR. Altogether approximately 98,000 distinct CDR3 sequences are present, roughly a sixth being singletons, with the ten largest covering less than 6%. Sequencing was done on a sample of PBMCs or a T cell subset sorted from them (not recorded which). The receptors come from a man aged 18 to 30 who had mild COVID-19 (a few samples of this study predate the infection). Cell type and time point are not known. CDR3s include the opening cysteine and the closing phenylalanine or tryptophan. The D gene is left open where the match is weak. Clone size is given for some rows only: seen once, a few or many times, or a class if the clone is expanded.

cdr3_aa,cdr3_nt,v_call,cdr3_length,clone_size,j_call,d_call
CASSSGTAPDTEAFF,TGTGCCAGCAGTTCCGGGACCGCCCCGGACACTGAAGCTTTCTTT,TRBV2,15,many,TRBJ1-1,-
CAWRPPTGETQYF,TGTGCCTGGAGGCCCCCGACTGGAGAGACCCAGTACTTC,TRBV30,13,-,TRBJ2-5,-
CACRVGDTQYF,TGTGCCTGTCGGGTGGGAGATACGCAGTATTTT,TRBV30,11,many,TRBJ2-3,-
CAISGPGTGGGGTQYF,TGTGCCATCAGTGGCCCCGGGACAGGGGGCGGAGGTACGCAGTATTTT,TRBV10-3,16,once,TRBJ2-3,TRBD1
CASSLLRNYGYTF,TGTGCCAGCAGCTTACTTCGGAACTATGGCTACACCTTC,TRBV7-2,13,-,TRBJ1-2,-
CASSSGGSPVSEAFF,TGTGCCAGCAGCTCCGGGGGCTCGCCGGTATCTGAAGCTTTCTTT,TRBV7-3,15,few,TRBJ1-1,-
CASSFADGGATGELFF,TGTGCCAGCAGTTTCGCGGACGGGGGGGCCACCGGGGAGCTGTTTTTT,TRBV12-3/TRBV12-4,16,-,TRBJ2-2,TRBD2
CATSDSTGWDQPQHF,TGTGCCACCAGTGATTCTACAGGGTGGGATCAGCCCCAGCATTTT,TRBV24-1,15,many,TRBJ1-5,-
CASNDYRGEQFF,TGTGCCAGCAACGACTACCGGGGTGAGCAGTTCTTC,TRBV2,12,-,TRBJ2-1,-
CASSLKLGVETQYF,TGCGCCAGCAGCTTGAAGTTGGGGGTAGAGACCCAGTACTTC,TRBV5-1,14,-,TRBJ2-5,-
CASSWADVTDTQYF,TGCGCCAGCAGTTGGGCCGACGTAACAGATACGCAGTATTTT,TRBV5-1,14,few,TRBJ2-3,-
CASSQGPESDTQYF,TGCGCCAGCAGCCAAGGTCCAGAATCAGATACGCAGTATTTT,TRBV4-1,14,many,TRBJ2-3,-
CASSLGRRLYF,TGTGCCAGCAGCTTAGGTAGAAGGTTGTATTTT,TRBV11-2,11,-,TRBJ2-3,-
CATIPGDGANVLTF,TGTGCCACCATCCCAGGGGATGGGGCCAACGTCCTGACTTTC,TRBV10-3,14,-,TRBJ2-6,-
CASSVEGANTEAFF,TGTGCCAGCAGTGTCGAGGGGGCGAACACTGAAGCTTTCTTT,TRBV2,14,-,TRBJ1-1,TRBD1
CASSPLGTDFLYEQYF,TGCGCCAGCAGCCCACTCGGGACAGACTTTCTCTACGAGCAGTACTTC,TRBV5-1,16,few,TRBJ2-7,TRBD1
CSARLPQGRGASTDTQYF,TGCAGTGCTAGATTACCCCAAGGGCGGGGGGCTAGCACAGATACGCAGTATTTT,TRBV20-1,18,few,TRBJ2-3,TRBD2
CASSQSYNSPLHF,TGCGCCAGCAGCCAATCCTATAATTCACCCCTCCACTTT,TRBV4-3,13,once,TRBJ1-6,-
CASSLAGTNTGELFF,TGTGCCAGCAGTTTAGCAGGGACCAACACCGGGGAGCTGTTTTTT,TRBV28,15,-,TRBJ2-2,-
CASRDTRRGGYTF,TGCGCCAGCCGGGACACACGCAGGGGTGGCTACACCTTC,TRBV10-2,13,few,TRBJ1-2,-
CASSYSFRGPDTQYF,TGTGCCAGCAGTTACTCGTTTCGGGGGCCAGATACGCAGTATTTT,TRBV6-5,15,few,TRBJ2-3,-
CAIGEQGAQETQYF,TGTGCCATCGGAGAACAGGGGGCCCAAGAGACCCAGTACTTC,TRBV10-3,14,few,TRBJ2-5,TRBD1
CASSRDFTEAFF,TGTGCCAGCAGTCGGGACTTCACTGAAGCTTTCTTT,TRBV6-5,12,few,TRBJ1-1,-
CASRPRGGVFVGELFF,TGTGCCAGCAGGCCCCGGGGGGGCGTGTTTGTCGGGGAGCTGTTTTTT,TRBV6-5,16,few,TRBJ2-2,TRBD2